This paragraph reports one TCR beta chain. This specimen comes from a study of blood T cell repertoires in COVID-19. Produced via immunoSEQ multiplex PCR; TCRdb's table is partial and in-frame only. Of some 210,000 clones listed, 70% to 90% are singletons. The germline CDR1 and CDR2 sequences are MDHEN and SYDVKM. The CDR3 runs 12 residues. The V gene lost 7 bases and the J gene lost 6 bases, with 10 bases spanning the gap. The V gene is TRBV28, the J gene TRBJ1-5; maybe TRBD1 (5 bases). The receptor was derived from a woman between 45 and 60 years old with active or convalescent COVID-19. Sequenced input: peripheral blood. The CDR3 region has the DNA TGTGCCAGCACAGGGTCTTTTCAGCCCCAGCATTTT. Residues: CASTGSFQPQHF.